This T cell receptor (beta chain) was identified in a study of molecular identifiers for immune sequencing clone quantification. Per germline, CDR1 SGHVS and CDR2 FNYEAQ. Trimming removed 6 bases from V and 4 bases from J; junction bases left unmatched: 11. The CDR3 consists of 15 residues. In this sample, this clonotype turned up a few times. TCRdb used MiXCR to reprocess the PCR reads, holding one entry per CDR3 protein. The sample lists approximately 590,000 distinct CDR3 sequences; over 25% were seen once. Sequencing used naive CD8+ T cells from blood, with Jurkat cell RNA spiked in. The subset is: FACS-sorted CD8+CD4-CCR7+CD45RA+ naive T cells. V usage is TRBV7-6 and J usage is TRBJ2-7, with 8 nucleotides matching TRBD2. The TCR sequence derives from a human donor in good health. Some libraries in this study had Jurkat cell RNA spiked in. The DNA for the CDR3 is TGTGCCAGCAGGATGGGGACTAGTGAAATGTACGAGCAGTACTTC. Its translation: CASRMGTSEMYEQYF.